One and the same sample provided the 12 T cell receptor beta chains below, sequenced in a study of blood T cell repertoires in COVID-19. The method was immunoSEQ multiplex PCR; TCRdb's version includes in-frame clones alone and lacks a portion of them. Among more than 350,000 clones listed, 70% to 90% were seen once. Material for sequencing was peripheral blood. The receptors were gathered from a woman aged 25 to 39 with COVID-19, enrolled during active disease.

This clone occurred once. V gene TRBV4-1 combines with J gene TRBJ1-3; perhaps TRBD1 as D (5 bases). Germline V gene lookup returns CDR1 MGHRA and CDR2 YSYEKL. Trimming pared 0 bases from V and 4 bases from J, leaving 7 bases between. The CDR3 consists of 14 residues. CDR3 sequence reads: CASSQDAGGNTIYF. In DNA, the CDR3 is TGCGCCAGCAGCCAAGATGCAGGGGGAAACACCATATATTTT.

V usage is TRBV29-1 and J usage is TRBJ2-7; 7 nucleotides agree with TRBD1. CDR3 length: 14 amino acids. The ends lost 1 base at V and 9 bases at J; junction bases unmatched: 12. Germline-derived CDR1 and CDR2 are SQVTM and ANQGSEA. Here the CDR3 reads CSVEGRTGPLGQYF. The CDR3 nucleotides read TGCAGCGTTGAAGGAAGGACAGGTCCGTTGGGGCAGTACTTC.

The rearrangement joins TRBV3-1 (or the pseudogene TRBV3-2) to TRBJ1-1; 9 bases fit TRBD1. The V segment lost 1 base and the J segment 9 bases; nucleotides outside the gene matches: 3. This CDR3 is built from 13 residues. Germline assignment: CDR1 LGHDT and CDR2 YNNKEL (reference sequence). The CDR3 sequence: CASSQGQGEKAFF. The CDR3 DNA sequence: TGTGCCAGCAGCCAAGGACAGGGGGAAAAAGCTTTCTTT.

This clone occurred once. This rearrangement joins TRBV18 to TRBJ2-5; 8 nucleotides line up with TRBD1. V dropped 3 bases and J dropped 2; count of bases not matched to a gene: 8. CDR3 length: 16 residues. CDR1 is KGHSH, CDR2 LQKENI, per germline. CDR3 protein: CASSPNSRTGQETQYF. The CDR3 bases are TGTGCCAGCTCACCGAACTCTCGGACAGGGCAAGAGACCCAGTACTTC.

The V and J genes are TRBV6-2 or TRBV6-3 and TRBJ2-2, with 7 bases aligning to TRBD2. V lost 2 bases to trimming and J lost 2 bases; unmatched junction nucleotides: 5. This CDR3 spans 16 amino acids. Germline V gene data show CDR1 as MNHEY and CDR2 as SVGEGT. The DNA for the CDR3 is TGTGCCAGCAGTTACATGGCGGGAGTAAACACCGGGGAGCTGTTTTTT. Amino acids: CASSYMAGVNTGELFF.

The rearrangement uses TRBV6-2 or TRBV6-3 and TRBJ2-4; 7 bases fit TRBD1. V was pared by 5 bases and J by 8 bases, with 3 bases of the junction left unmatched. The CDR3 runs 12 residues. Germline V gives CDR1 MNHEY, CDR2 SVGEGT. The CDR3 region is CASSPQGDIQYF. The CDR3 DNA reads as TGTGCCAGCAGTCCCCAGGGGGACATTCAGTACTTC.

The chain couples TRBV7-2 to TRBJ2-1, with 8 bases identical to TRBD1. J lost 0 bases, V lost 5 bases, and 3 bases had no gene match. Germline-derived CDR1 and CDR2 are SGHTA and FQGNSA. This CDR3 comprises 15 residues. CDR3 residues: CASSPTGGSYNEQFF. CDR3 bases: TGTGCCAGCAGCCCAACAGGGGGCTCCTACAATGAGCAGTTCTTC.

The chain combines TRBV4-3 with TRBJ1-3, with a tentative D call TRBD1 (5 bases). The CDR3 has 16 amino acids. V was trimmed by 0 bases and J by 0 bases, leaving 9 bases between them. Germline V gene sequence: CDR1 LGHNA, CDR2 YSLEER. The CDR3 DNA follows: TGCGCCAGCAGCCAAGAGATACAGGTCTCTGGAAACACCATATATTTT. It yields the protein CASSQEIQVSGNTIYF.

Only one count was recorded for this clone. The chain couples TRBV10-2 to TRBJ2-7; 10 bases agree with TRBD1. The length of the CDR3 is 15 residues. Germline V gene data show CDR1 as WSHSY and CDR2 as SAAADI. Losses at the gene ends were 6 bases for V and 3 bases for J; bases not matched to a gene: 8. CDR3 protein: CASSAGDRGFYEQYF. CDR3 in DNA: TGCGCCAGCAGCGCCGGGGACAGGGGCTTCTACGAGCAGTACTTC.

This chain connects TRBV5-4 to TRBJ2-5, with D possibly matching TRBD2 (6 bases). The length of the CDR3 is 14 residues. V lost 5 bases, J lost 0 bases, and 11 bases lay in between. The germline gives CDR1 SGHNT, CDR2 YYREEE (reference sequence). The CDR3 nucleotides are TGTGCCAGCAGTCGCCGGGACTACCAAGAGACCCAGTACTTC. As protein: CASSRRDYQETQYF.

The chain joins TRBV28 to TRBJ1-2; 7 bases match TRBD1. The CDR3 length is 14 residues. Germline values: CDR1 MDHEN, CDR2 SYDVKM. Losses at the gene ends were 3 bases for V and 7 bases for J; bases not matched to a gene: 8. In DNA form, the CDR3 reads TGTGCCAGCAGTTTGGGCAGGGGGAGTACTGGCTACACCTTC. Its protein is CASSLGRGSTGYTF.

The chain joins TRBV5-8 to TRBJ2-2, with TRBD2 matching over 11 bases. Germline-derived CDR1 and CDR2 are SGHTS and YDEGEE. This CDR3 region has 15 residues. The V and J ends lost 6 bases and 0 bases, in that order; junction bases with no gene match: 1. In DNA, the CDR3 is TGTGCCAGCACACTAGCGGGGGCGAACACCGGGGAGCTGTTTTTT. It yields the protein CASTLAGANTGELFF.